One and the same sample provided the 22 T cell receptor beta chains below, sequenced in a study of cytomegalovirus exposure and HLA in healthy donors. Repertoires were generated with immunoSEQ multiplex PCR, while TCRdb's copy carries only in-frame clones and drops some. The data hold 250,000 to 350,000 clones, with over 75% observed a single time. The sample taken for sequencing was PBMCs. All receptors come from a man aged 25 to 45 in good health and CMV-seronegative.

This clone is a singleton in its sample. The rearrangement joins TRBV28 to TRBJ2-1; 9 nucleotides line up with TRBD1. The CDR3 loop spans 14 amino acids. Trimming at V came to 6 bases and at J to 5 bases, leaving 5 bases not matched to a gene. The germline gives CDR1 MDHEN, CDR2 SYDVKM. The CDR3 loop is CASSIGQGNNEQFF. The DNA of the CDR3 is TGTGCCAGCAGCATAGGACAGGGGAACAATGAGCAGTTCTTC.

The V call is TRBV5-5, the J call TRBJ1-1, with unresolved D. V was pared by 4 bases and J by 7 bases, with 8 bases between. Germline V gene sequence: CDR1 SGHKS, CDR2 YYEKEE (reference sequence). The CDR3 contains 11 residues. The chain's CDR3 is CASSISLEAFF. Here the CDR3 DNA reads TGTGCCAGCAGCATAAGCCTTGAAGCTTTCTTT.

The chain combines TRBV11-2 with TRBJ1-2; 10 bases agree with TRBD1. Germline CDR1 reads SGHAT; CDR2 reads FQNNGV. This CDR3 comprises 17 residues. Losses at the gene ends were 5 bases for V and 5 bases for J; bases not matched to a gene: 14. CDR3 sequence reads: CASSLLGTGAGGYGYTF. In DNA, the CDR3 is TGTGCCAGCAGCCTACTAGGGACAGGGGCTGGGGGTTATGGCTACACCTTC.

The chain joins TRBV11-2 to TRBJ2-1; D is ambiguous. The CDR3 covers 11 residues. V lost 1 base, J lost 7 bases, and 2 bases lay in between. From germline, CDR1 is SGHAT and CDR2 FQNNGV. CDR3: CASSLVNEQFF. The DNA of the CDR3 is TGTGCCAGCAGCTTAGTAAATGAGCAGTTCTTC.

The chain links TRBV5-1 to TRBJ1-1, with 9 bases identical to TRBD1. Trimming took 1 base from V and 0 from J; bases not matched to a gene: 4. Germline V gene lookup returns CDR1 SGHRS and CDR2 YFSETQ. CDR3 length: 16 amino acids. CDR3 region: CASSLPQGALNTEAFF. CDR3 sequence (DNA): TGCGCCAGCAGCTTGCCACAGGGGGCCCTGAACACTGAAGCTTTCTTT.

The chain links TRBV10-3 to TRBJ2-1; 8 bases are shared with TRBD2. CDR3 length equals 17 residues. Germline CDR1 is ENHRY and CDR2 is SYGVKD. V lost 0 bases and J lost 5; bases outside the gene matches: 9. In nucleotides, the CDR3 is TGTGCCATCAGTGAGTCCCCCGTGGAGCGGGGGAACAATGAGCAGTTCTTC. It is translated as CAISESPVERGNNEQFF.

The chain recombines TRBV6-5 with TRBJ1-2; 9 positions match TRBD1. CDR1 is MNHEY and CDR2 is SVGAGI in the germline V gene. The trim removed 7 bases at V and 5 bases at J, leaving 5 bases unmatched. The CDR3 contains 13 residues. In nucleotides, the CDR3 is TGTGCCAGCAACCGAGGGACAGGGTATGGCTACACCTTC. Amino acid sequence: CASNRGTGYGYTF.

The rearrangement uses TRBV5-5 and TRBJ2-7, with 7 bases lining up with TRBD1. Germline V lookup: CDR1 SGHKS, CDR2 YYEKEE (reference sequence). Trimming removed 4 bases from V and 2 bases from J; junction bases left unmatched: 9. The CDR3 runs 15 residues. CDR3 DNA: TGTGCCAGCAGCCTTGGCCCAGGGGGAACCTACGAGCAGTACTTC. Amino acid sequence: CASSLGPGGTYEQYF.

This chain connects TRBV5-6 to TRBJ1-1, with D perhaps TRBD1 (6 bases). CDR1 is SGHDT and CDR2 is YYEEEE in the germline V gene. The CDR3 contains 14 residues. The V end was cut by 4 bases, the J end by 1 base, with 11 bases between. The CDR3 region is CASSLRGQNTEAFF. The CDR3, as DNA: TGTGCCAGCAGCCTCAGGGGACAGAACACTGAAGCTTTCTTT.

This clone was found once. One end of the junction does not line up with germline, which may come from a read error. The chain has TRBV6-5 and TRBJ1-6; possible D gene TRBD1, 5 bases. In germline, CDR1 is MNHEY, CDR2 SVGAGI. The CDR3 spans 16 residues. This CDR3 is CASSYSTGQDNSSLHF. In DNA form, the CDR3 reads TGTGCCAGCAGTTACTCGACTGGACAAGATAATTCATCCCTCCACTTT.

Only a few counts were recorded for this clone. The chain recombines TRBV2 with TRBJ2-1; 8 bases map to TRBD1. Germline assignment: CDR1 SNHLY and CDR2 FYNNEI. V shed 4 bases and J 6 bases; nucleotides not matched to a gene: 8. The CDR3 loop spans 15 amino acids. CDR3 nucleotide sequence: TGTGCCAGCAGTGTAGGACAGGGTAGGAGCAATGAGCAGTTCTTC. Translation gives CASSVGQGRSNEQFF.

The genes are TRBV5-1 and TRBJ1-2, with TRBD1 as a possible D gene (5 bases). Germline loops: CDR1 SGHRS, CDR2 YFSETQ. V was clipped by 0 bases and J by 5 bases, with 11 bases between them. This CDR3 region has 14 residues. The CDR3 is CASSLEAGRYGYTF. For the CDR3, the DNA is TGCGCCAGCAGCTTGGAAGCAGGGAGGTATGGCTACACCTTC.

The genes are TRBV28 and TRBJ2-1; 9 bases align to TRBD2. Germline-derived CDR1 and CDR2 are MDHEN and SYDVKM. The CDR3 contains 15 residues. V was pared by 2 bases and J by 9 bases, with 8 bases of the junction left unmatched. The CDR3, as DNA: TGTGCCAGCAGTTTAAGGCGGGGGGGGAGGAGTGAGCAGTTCTTC. Translation gives CASSLRRGGRSEQFF.

This clone was counted a few times. The chain is built from TRBV29-1 and TRBJ1-2, with a tentative D call TRBD1 (6 bases). CDR3 size: 13 residues. V lost 7 bases and J 3 bases, leaving 15 bases between the germline ends. CDR1 and CDR2 from the germline V gene are SQVTM and ANQGSEA. The CDR3 bases are TGCAGCGCTATGGACAGTTCCTACTATGGCTACACCTTC. Translation gives CSAMDSSYYGYTF.

This chain uses TRBV7-6 with TRBJ2-7; TRBD1 aligns across 8 bases. V shed 5 bases, J shed 7 bases, and the junction held 16 bases outside the gene matches. The germline V gene encodes CDR1 SGHVS and CDR2 FNYEAQ. The CDR3 runs to 16 residues. The chain's CDR3 is CASSAKSGGSPLEQYF. CDR3 sequence (DNA): TGTGCCAGCAGCGCGAAATCAGGGGGCTCCCCCTTGGAGCAGTACTTC. Full variable domain (missing parts from reference TRBV7-6 and TRBJ2-7): GAGVSQSPRYKVTKRGQDVALRCDPISGHVSLYWYRQALGQGPEFLTYFNYEAQQDKSGLPNDRFSAERPEGSISTLTIQRTEQRDSAMYRCASSAKSGGSPLEQYFGPGTRLTVT.

The chain recombines TRBV7-9 with TRBJ1-5; the D gene is possibly TRBD1 (5 bases). CDR3 length: 15 residues. Between the trimmed V and J ends, which lost 5 bases and 6 bases, there was a span of 17 bases. Germline V gives CDR1 SEHNR, CDR2 FQNEAQ (reference sequence). The CDR3 coding sequence is TGTGCCAGCAGCCCTGAAGAGGAAACAGGTCAGCCCCAGCATTTT. It codes for CASSPEEETGQPQHF.

This chain joins TRBV27 and TRBJ1-1; 8 bases agree with TRBD1. V lost 3 bases and J lost 11; bases outside the gene matches: 8. Germline V gene lookup returns CDR1 MNHEY and CDR2 SMNVEV (reference sequence). CDR3 size: 13 residues. The CDR3 sequence: CASSLGTGGEAFF. CDR3 coding DNA: TGTGCCAGCAGTTTGGGGACAGGTGGTGAGGCTTTCTTT.

The chain carries TRBV6-5 and TRBJ2-3; TRBD2 matches at 11 bases. This CDR3 is 15 amino acids long. Germline V gene lookup returns CDR1 MNHEY and CDR2 SVGAGI. V shed 0 bases, J shed 4 bases, and the junction held 0 bases outside the gene matches. The CDR3 protein is CASSYSTSGADTQYF. The CDR3 DNA reads as TGTGCCAGCAGTTACTCGACTAGCGGGGCAGATACGCAGTATTTT.

This clone appeared once. The V and J genes are TRBV4-1 and TRBJ1-3; 10 nucleotides agree with TRBD1. CDR1 MGHRA and CDR2 YSYEKL come from the germline V gene. J was trimmed by 5 bases and V by 0 bases; bases with no gene match: 4. This CDR3 region has 16 residues. Here the CDR3 DNA reads TGCGCCAGCAGCCAAGATGGGGACAGGGGAAGAAACACCATATATTTT. It specifies CASSQDGDRGRNTIYF.

This chain uses TRBV9 with TRBJ2-5; D gene uncertain. With 0 bases removed from V and 5 bases from J, the gap between germline ends came to 5 bases. The CDR3 runs 12 residues. The germline V gene has CDR1 SGDLS and CDR2 YYNGEE. Written as DNA, the CDR3 is TGTGCCAGCAGCGTAGATGAGGAGACCCAGTACTTC. Translated, it gives CASSVDEETQYF. Full variable domain (remainder filled in from reference TRBV9 and TRBJ2-5): DSGVTQTPKHLITATGQRVTLRCSPRSGDLSVYWYQQSLDQGLQFLIQYYNGEERAKGNILERFSAQQFPDLHSELNLSSLELGDSALYFCASSVDEETQYFGPGTRLLVL.

The count of this clone is one. The chain employs TRBV7-9 and TRBJ2-7; D gene uncertain. V was trimmed by 5 bases and J by 2 bases, leaving 16 bases between them. CDR1 SEHNR and CDR2 FQNEAQ come from the germline V gene (reference sequence). The CDR3 consists of 15 residues. CDR3 in amino acids: CASSLFPHNPYEQYF. The CDR3, as DNA: TGTGCCAGCAGCCTGTTTCCACACAACCCCTACGAGCAGTACTTC.

This chain joins TRBV30 and TRBJ1-5; TRBD1 might be the D (6 bases). Germline CDR1 and CDR2: GTSNPN and SVGIG (reference sequence). The V gene lost 0 bases and the J gene lost 4 bases, with 19 bases spanning the gap. The CDR3 runs 17 residues. CDR3 protein: CAWSVGLGARGNQPQHF. The CDR3 bases are TGTGCCTGGAGTGTAGGTCTGGGGGCGCGCGGGAATCAGCCCCAGCATTTT. Full variable domain (remainder filled in from reference TRBV30 and TRBJ1-5): SQTIHQWPATLVQPVGSPLSLECTVEGTSNPNLYWYRQAAGRGLQLLFYSVGIGQISSEVPQNLSASRPQDRQFILSSKKLLLSDSGFYLCAWSVGLGARGNQPQHFGDGTRLSIL.